Here is one T cell receptor (beta chain) with its context. This record comes from a study of CD8 T cells in Susac syndrome. Reverse transcription used about 0.45 to 1 ug RNA and random hexamers. An immunoSEQ multiplex PCR generated amplified TCR beta CDR3 products spanning 54 Vbeta and 13 Jbeta. TCRdb called the immunoSEQ multiplex PCR reads again in MiXCR, with one record for every CDR3 protein. Among 150,000 to 200,000 distinct CDR3 sequences, 94% were seen once, and the ten largest hold about 0.1%. Negative isolation was used for CD8+ and CD4+ T cells and FACS enrichment for TEMRA cells. The TCR comes from a human donor with multiple sclerosis. Material for sequencing was CD4+ T cells from PBMCs.

The CDR3 region has the DNA TGTGCCAGCAGGGAGCGATCTAGCACAGATACGCAGTATTTT. Its translation: CASRERSSTDTQYF. This rearrangement joins TRBV7-3 to TRBJ2-3; D is unclear. Per germline, CDR1 SGHTA and CDR2 FQGTGA. Trimming pared 6 bases from V and 0 bases from J, leaving 10 bases between. The CDR3 spans 14 residues.